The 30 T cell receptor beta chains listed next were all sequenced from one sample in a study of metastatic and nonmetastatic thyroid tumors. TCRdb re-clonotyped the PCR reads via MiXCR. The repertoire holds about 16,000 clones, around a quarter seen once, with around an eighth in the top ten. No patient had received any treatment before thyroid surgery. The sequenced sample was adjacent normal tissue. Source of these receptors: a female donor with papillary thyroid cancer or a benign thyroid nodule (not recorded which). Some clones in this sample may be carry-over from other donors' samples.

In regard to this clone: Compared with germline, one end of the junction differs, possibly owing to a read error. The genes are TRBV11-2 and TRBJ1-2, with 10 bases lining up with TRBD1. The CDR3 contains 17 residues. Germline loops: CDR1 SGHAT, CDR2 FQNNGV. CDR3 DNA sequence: TGTGCCAGCGGCTTAGAGTACGGGACAGGGGTGACCTATGGCTACACCTTC. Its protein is CASGLEYGTGVTYGYTF.

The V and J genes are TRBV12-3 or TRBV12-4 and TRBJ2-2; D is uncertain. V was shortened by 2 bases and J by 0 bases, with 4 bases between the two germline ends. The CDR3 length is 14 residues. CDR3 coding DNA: TGTGCCAGCAGTTTAACTGCGAACACCGGGGAGCTGTTTTTT. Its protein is CASSLTANTGELFF.

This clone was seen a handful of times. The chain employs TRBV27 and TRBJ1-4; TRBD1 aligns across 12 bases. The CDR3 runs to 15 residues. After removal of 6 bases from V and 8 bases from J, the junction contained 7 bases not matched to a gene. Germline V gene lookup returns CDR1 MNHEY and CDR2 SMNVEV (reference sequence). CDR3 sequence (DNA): TGTGCCAGCAGCCCCGGGACAGGGGGCGGAGAAAAACTGTTTTTT. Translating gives CASSPGTGGGEKLFF.

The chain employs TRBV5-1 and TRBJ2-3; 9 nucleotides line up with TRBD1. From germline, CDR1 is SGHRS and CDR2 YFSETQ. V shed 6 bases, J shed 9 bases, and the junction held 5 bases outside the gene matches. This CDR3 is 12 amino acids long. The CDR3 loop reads CASIAGTGTQYF. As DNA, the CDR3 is TGCGCCAGCATCGCCGGGACAGGGACGCAGTATTTT.

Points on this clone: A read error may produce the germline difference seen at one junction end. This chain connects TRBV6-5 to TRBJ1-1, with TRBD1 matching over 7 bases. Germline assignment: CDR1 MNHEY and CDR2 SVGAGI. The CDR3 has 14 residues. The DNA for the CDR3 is TGTGCCAGTAGTTTACAGGGGATCGCCACTGAAGCTTTCTTT. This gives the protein CASSLQGIATEAFF.

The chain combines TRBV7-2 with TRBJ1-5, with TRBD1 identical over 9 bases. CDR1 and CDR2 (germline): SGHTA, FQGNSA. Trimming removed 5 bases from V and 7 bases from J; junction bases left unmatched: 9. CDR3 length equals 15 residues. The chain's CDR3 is CASSTTGQGWQPQHF. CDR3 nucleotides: TGTGCCAGCAGCACCACAGGACAGGGGTGGCAGCCCCAGCATTTT. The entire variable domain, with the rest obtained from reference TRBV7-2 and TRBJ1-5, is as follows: GAGVSQSPSNKVTEKGKDVELRCDPISGHTALYWYRQSLGQGLEFLIYFQGNSAPDKSGLPSDRFSAERTGGSVSTLTIQRTQQEDSAVYLCASSTTGQGWQPQHFGDGTRLSIL.

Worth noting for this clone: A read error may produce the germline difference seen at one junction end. In DNA, the CDR3 is TGCAGTGCTAGAGCGATTAAGACTTCTGGGGCCAACGTCCTTACTTTC. As protein: CSARAIKTSGANVLTF. The chain has TRBV20-1 and TRBJ2-6, with D possibly being TRBD1 (5 bases). Per the germline V gene, CDR1 is DFQATT and CDR2 is SNEGSKA (reference sequence). The CDR3 totals 16 residues.

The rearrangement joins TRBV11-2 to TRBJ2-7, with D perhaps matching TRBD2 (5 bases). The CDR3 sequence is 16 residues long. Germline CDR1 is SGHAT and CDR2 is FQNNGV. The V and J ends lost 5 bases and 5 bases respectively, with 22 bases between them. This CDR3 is CASSPRAAGTRDEQYF. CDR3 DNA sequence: TGTGCCAGCAGCCCCCGGGCCGCAGGTACTAGGGACGAGCAGTACTTC.

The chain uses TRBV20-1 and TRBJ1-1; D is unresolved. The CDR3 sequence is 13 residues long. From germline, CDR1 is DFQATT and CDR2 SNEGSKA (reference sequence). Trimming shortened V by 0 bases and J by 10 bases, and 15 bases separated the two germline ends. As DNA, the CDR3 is TGCAGTGCTAGAGATCGGCAAAGCTCGTTAGCTTTCTTT. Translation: CSARDRQSSLAFF.

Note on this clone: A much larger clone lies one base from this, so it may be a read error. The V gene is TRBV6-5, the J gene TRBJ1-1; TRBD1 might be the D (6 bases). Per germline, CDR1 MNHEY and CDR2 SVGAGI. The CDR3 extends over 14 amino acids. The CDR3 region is CASSLQGSGTEALF. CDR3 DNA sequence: TGTGCCAGCAGTCTACAGGGCAGTGGGACTGAAGCTTTATTT.

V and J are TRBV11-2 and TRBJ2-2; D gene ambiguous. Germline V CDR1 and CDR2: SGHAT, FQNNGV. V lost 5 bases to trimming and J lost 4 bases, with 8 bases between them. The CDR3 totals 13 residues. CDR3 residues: CASSPLPTGELFF. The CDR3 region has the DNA TGTGCCAGCAGCCCCCTCCCCACCGGGGAGCTGTTTTTT.

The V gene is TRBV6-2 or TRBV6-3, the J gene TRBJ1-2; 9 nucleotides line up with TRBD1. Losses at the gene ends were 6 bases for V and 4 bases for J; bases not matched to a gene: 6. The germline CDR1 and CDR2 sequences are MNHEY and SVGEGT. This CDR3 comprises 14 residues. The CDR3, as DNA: TGTGCCAGCAGCTGGGACAGGGCCCCCTATGGCTACACCTTC. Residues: CASSWDRAPYGYTF.

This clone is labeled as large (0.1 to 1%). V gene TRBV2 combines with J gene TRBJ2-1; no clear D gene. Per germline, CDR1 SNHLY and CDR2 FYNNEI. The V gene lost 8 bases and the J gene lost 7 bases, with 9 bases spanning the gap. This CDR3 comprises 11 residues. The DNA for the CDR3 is TGTGCCAGCGGTCCGGAGAATGAGCAGTTCTTC. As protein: CASGPENEQFF.

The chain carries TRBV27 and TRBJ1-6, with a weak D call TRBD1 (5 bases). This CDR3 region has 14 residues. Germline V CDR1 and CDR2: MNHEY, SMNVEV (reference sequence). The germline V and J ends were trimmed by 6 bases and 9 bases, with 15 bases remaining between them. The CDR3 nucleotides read TGTGCCAGCAGCTTGGAAGGGGCACGTTCACCCCTCCACTTT. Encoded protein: CASSLEGARSPLHF.

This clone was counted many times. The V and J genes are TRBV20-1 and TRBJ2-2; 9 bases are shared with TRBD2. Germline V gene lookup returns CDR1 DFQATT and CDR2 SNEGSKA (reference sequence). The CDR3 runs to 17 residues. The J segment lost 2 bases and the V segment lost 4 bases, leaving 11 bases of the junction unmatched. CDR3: CSAIVGLAGINTGELFF. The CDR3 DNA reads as TGCAGTGCTATAGTTGGCCTAGCGGGAATTAACACCGGGGAGCTGTTTTTT.

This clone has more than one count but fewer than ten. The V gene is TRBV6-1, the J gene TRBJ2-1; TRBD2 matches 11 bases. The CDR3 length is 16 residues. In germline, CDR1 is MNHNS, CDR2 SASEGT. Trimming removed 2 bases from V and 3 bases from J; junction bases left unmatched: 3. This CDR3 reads CASSEMTSGNYNEQFF. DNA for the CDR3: TGTGCCAGCAGTGAAATGACTAGCGGGAACTACAATGAGCAGTTCTTC.

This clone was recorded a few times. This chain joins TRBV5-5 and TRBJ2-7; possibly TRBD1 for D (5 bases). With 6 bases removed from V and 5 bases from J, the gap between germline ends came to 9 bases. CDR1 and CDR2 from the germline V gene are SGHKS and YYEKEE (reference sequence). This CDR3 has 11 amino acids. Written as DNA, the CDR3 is TGTGCCAGCACCCAGGGAAACGAGCAGTACTTC. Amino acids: CASTQGNEQYF.

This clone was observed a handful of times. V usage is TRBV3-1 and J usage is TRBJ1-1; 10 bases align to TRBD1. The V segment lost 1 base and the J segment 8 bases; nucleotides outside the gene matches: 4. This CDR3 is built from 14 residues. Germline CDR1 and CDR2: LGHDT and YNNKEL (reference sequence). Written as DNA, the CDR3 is TGTGCCAGCAGCCAAGTAGGACAGGGGGTGGAAGCTTTCTTT. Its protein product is CASSQVGQGVEAFF.

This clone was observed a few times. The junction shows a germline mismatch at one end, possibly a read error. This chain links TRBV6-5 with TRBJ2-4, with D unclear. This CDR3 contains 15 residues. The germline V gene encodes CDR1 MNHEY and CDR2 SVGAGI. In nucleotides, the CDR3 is TGTGCCATCAGTTACCCGGACCTAGCCAAAAACATTCAGTACTTC. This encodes CAISYPDLAKNIQYF.

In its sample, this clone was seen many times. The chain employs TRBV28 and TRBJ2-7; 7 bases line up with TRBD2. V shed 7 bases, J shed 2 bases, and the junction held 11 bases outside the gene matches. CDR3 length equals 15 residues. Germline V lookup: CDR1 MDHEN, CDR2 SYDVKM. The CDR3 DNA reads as TGTGCCAGCACCCCCAGCCCGGGAGGTGCCTACGAGCAGTACTTC. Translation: CASTPSPGGAYEQYF.

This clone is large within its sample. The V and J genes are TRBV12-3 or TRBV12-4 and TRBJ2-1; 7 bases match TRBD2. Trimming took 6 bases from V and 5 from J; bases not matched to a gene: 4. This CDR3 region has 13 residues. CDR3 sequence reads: CASSVRGDNEQFF. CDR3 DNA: TGTGCCAGCAGCGTACGGGGGGACAATGAGCAGTTCTTC.

The CDR3 DNA reads as TGTGCCAGCCACTCCGGGACAGGGGCCTACGAGCAGTACTTC. Amino acid sequence: CASHSGTGAYEQYF. The rearrangement joins TRBV2 to TRBJ2-7; 10 nucleotides agree with TRBD1. CDR3 length: 14 residues. V was clipped by 8 bases and J by 2 bases; unmatched bases: 6. Germline V gene data show CDR1 as SNHLY and CDR2 as FYNNEI. The complete variable domain, with remaining parts taken from reference TRBV2 and TRBJ2-7, reads EPEVTQTPSHQVTQMGQEVILRCVPISNHLYFYWYRQILGQKVEFLVSFYNNEISEKSEIFDDQFSVERPDGSNFTLKIRSTKLEDSAMYFCASHSGTGAYEQYFGPGTRLTVT.

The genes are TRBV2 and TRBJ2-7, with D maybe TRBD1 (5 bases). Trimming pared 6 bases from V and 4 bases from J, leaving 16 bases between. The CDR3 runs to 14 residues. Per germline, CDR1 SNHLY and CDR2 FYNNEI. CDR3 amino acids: CASSVQVRWYEQYF. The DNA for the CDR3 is TGTGCCAGCAGCGTACAGGTCCGGTGGTACGAGCAGTACTTC.

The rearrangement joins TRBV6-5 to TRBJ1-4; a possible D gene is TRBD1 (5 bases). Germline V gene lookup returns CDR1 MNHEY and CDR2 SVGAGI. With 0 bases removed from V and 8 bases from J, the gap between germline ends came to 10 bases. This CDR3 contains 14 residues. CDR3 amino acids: CASSYSGGREKLFF. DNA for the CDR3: TGTGCCAGCAGTTACTCGGGGGGGAGGGAAAAACTGTTTTTT.

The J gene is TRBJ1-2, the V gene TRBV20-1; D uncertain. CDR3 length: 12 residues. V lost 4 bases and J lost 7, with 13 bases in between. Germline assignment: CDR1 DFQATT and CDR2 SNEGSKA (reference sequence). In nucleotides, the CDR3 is TGCAGTGCTATGCCGGGGTCGGTTGGCTACACCTTC. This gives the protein CSAMPGSVGYTF.

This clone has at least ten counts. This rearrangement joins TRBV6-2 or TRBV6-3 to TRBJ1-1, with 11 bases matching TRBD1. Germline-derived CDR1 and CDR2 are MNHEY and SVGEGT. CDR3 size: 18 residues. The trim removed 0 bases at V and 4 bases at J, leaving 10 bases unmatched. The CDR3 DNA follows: TGTGCCAGCAGTTACTCGGAAGGACAGGGGGCGCGGGGCACTGAAGCTTTCTTT. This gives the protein CASSYSEGQGARGTEAFF.

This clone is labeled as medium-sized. The chain's CDR3 is CASSFPGGEQYF. CDR3 sequence (DNA): TGCGCCAGCAGCTTTCCCGGGGGTGAGCAGTACTTC. V gene TRBV5-1 combines with J gene TRBJ2-7; TRBD2 might be the D (6 bases). The CDR3 loop spans 12 amino acids. Germline CDR1 and CDR2: SGHRS and YFSETQ. V lost 2 bases and J 7 bases, leaving 10 bases between the germline ends.

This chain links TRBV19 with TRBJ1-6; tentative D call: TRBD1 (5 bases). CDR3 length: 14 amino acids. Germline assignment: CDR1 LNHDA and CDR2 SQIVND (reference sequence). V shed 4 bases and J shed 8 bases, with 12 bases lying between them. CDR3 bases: TGTGCCAGTAGTACGGGGCCAATGGATTCACCCCTCCACTTT. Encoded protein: CASSTGPMDSPLHF.

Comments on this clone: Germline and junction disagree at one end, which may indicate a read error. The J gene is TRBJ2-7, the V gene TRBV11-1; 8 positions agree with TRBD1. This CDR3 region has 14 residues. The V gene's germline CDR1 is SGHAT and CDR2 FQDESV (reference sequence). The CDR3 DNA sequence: TGTGCCAGCACCTTACAGGGGGTTGACTACGAGCAGTACTTC. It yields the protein CASTLQGVDYEQYF.

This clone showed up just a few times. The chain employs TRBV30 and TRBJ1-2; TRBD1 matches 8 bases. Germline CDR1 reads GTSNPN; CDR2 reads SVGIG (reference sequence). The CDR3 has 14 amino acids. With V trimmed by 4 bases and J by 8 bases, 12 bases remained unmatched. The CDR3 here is CAWMVGRGRQGYTF. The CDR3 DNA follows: TGTGCCTGGATGGTTGGCAGGGGGCGTCAGGGCTACACCTTC.